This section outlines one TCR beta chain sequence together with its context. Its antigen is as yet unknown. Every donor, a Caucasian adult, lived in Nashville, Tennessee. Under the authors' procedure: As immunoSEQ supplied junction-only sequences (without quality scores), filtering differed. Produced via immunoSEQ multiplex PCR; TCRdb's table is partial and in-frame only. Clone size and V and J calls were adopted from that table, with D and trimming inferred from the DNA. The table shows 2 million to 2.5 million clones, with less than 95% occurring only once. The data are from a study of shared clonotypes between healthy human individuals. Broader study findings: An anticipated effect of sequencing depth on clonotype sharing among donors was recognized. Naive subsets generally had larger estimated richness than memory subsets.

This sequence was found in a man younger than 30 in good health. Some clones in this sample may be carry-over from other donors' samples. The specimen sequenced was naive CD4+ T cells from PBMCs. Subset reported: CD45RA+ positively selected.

CDR3 bases: TGTGCCAGCAGTGAAGCTCCAGGCTCTGGAAACACCATATATTTT. Translating it yields CASSEAPGSGNTIYF. The chain is built from TRBV6-1 and TRBJ1-3; no reliable D call. The CDR3 runs to 15 residues. V was cut by 0 bases and J by 0 bases, with 6 bases left in between. Germline V gene data show CDR1 as MNHNS and CDR2 as SASEGT.